This entry lists 12 T cell receptor beta chains sequenced from one sample in a study of chemoradiotherapy in HPV16-positive cancers. TCRdb's copy holds only in-frame clones and misses some; the assay was immunoSEQ multiplex PCR. The table has more than 1,500 clones, more than 70% seen once; the top ten hold about 9.3%. The sequenced sample was tumor tissue, obtained from a patient who underwent chemoradiotherapy. The receptor set was obtained from a human donor with HPV-associated anogenital cancer.

The rearrangement joins TRBV11-3 to TRBJ2-1; D not resolved. Germline values: CDR1 SGHNT, CDR2 YENEEA. The CDR3 has 13 residues. Trimming took off 3 bases at V and 6 bases at J, with 9 bases between the two ends. As DNA, the CDR3 is TGTGCCAGCAGCTTTGACCAGGCCAATGAGCAGTTCTTC. Translation gives CASSFDQANEQFF. The full variable domain, in which reference TRBV11-3 and TRBJ2-1 provide the parts outside the CDR3, is EAGVVQSPRYKIIEKKQPVAFWCNPISGHNTLYWYLQNLGQGPELLIRYENEEAVDDSQLPKDRFSAERLKGVDSTLKIQPAELGDSAVYLCASSFDQANEQFFGPGTRLTVL.

This clone was counted once. V is TRBV19 and J is TRBJ2-7, with TRBD1 matching 8 bases. Germline CDR1 reads LNHDA; CDR2 reads SQIVND (reference sequence). Trimming took 6 bases from V and 2 from J; bases not matched to a gene: 6. This CDR3 comprises 14 residues. CDR3 region: CASSGTGGAYEQYF. The DNA of the CDR3 is TGTGCCAGTAGCGGGACAGGAGGTGCCTACGAGCAGTACTTC. The complete variable domain, with remaining parts taken from reference TRBV19 and TRBJ2-7, reads DGGITQSPKYLFRKEGQNVTLSCEQNLNHDAMYWYRQDPGQGLRLIYYSQIVNDFQKGDIAEGYSVSREKKESFPLTVTSAQKNPTAFYLCASSGTGGAYEQYFGPGTRLTVT.

The gene calls are TRBV4-1 and TRBJ2-1; 9 nucleotides match TRBD1. The CDR3 extends over 15 amino acids. The trim removed 1 base at V and 8 bases at J, leaving 6 bases unmatched. From germline, CDR1 is MGHRA and CDR2 YSYEKL. The CDR3 DNA follows: TGCGCCAGCAGCCAAGGGGACAGGGATTTGGATGAGCAGTTCTTC. Translation: CASSQGDRDLDEQFF.

This chain joins TRBV2 and TRBJ2-5; TRBD2 matches 8 bases. V shed 5 bases and J 1 base; nucleotides not matched to a gene: 6. CDR1 and CDR2 from the germline V gene are SNHLY and FYNNEI. The CDR3 is made up of 15 amino acids. The CDR3 DNA reads TGTGCCAGCAGTCGGGGGGGGGATACCCAAGAGACCCAGTACTTC. The encoded protein is CASSRGGDTQETQYF.

This sequence joins TRBV18 and TRBJ2-7; 8 bases are shared with TRBD1. The CDR3 extends over 15 amino acids. The V and J ends lost 3 bases and 4 bases, in that order; junction bases with no gene match: 8. The V gene's germline CDR1 is KGHSH and CDR2 LQKENI. This chain's CDR3 is CASSPRRTGLYEQYF. The CDR3 bases are TGTGCCAGCTCACCCCGCCGGACAGGGTTATACGAGCAGTACTTC. The whole variable domain, remainder taken from reference TRBV18 and TRBJ2-7, is NAGVMQNPRHLVRRRGQEARLRCSPMKGHSHVYWYRQLPEEGLKFMVYLQKENIIDESGMPKERFSAEFPKEGPSILRIQQVVRGDSAAYFCASSPRRTGLYEQYFGPGTRLTVT.

The rearrangement uses TRBV30 and TRBJ2-7; 7 bases are shared with TRBD2. CDR3 size: 13 residues. Germline CDR1 reads GTSNPN; CDR2 reads SVGIG (reference sequence). The junction had 1 base not matched to a gene; V was cut back by 0 bases and J by 2 bases. In DNA form, the CDR3 reads TGTGCCTGGAGTGTCGGGGGGACCTACGAGCAGTACTTC. Protein sequence: CAWSVGGTYEQYF.

The rearrangement links TRBV10-3 to TRBJ1-1, with a weak D call TRBD1 (5 bases). Germline V CDR1 and CDR2: ENHRY, SYGVKD. The CDR3 sequence is 13 residues long. The V gene lost 2 bases and the J gene lost 11 bases, with 15 bases spanning the gap. The chain's CDR3 is CAISEAGKSRAFF. The CDR3 DNA follows: TGTGCCATCAGTGAGGCAGGGAAATCAAGGGCTTTCTTT.

J is TRBJ2-5 and V is TRBV29-1; 8 bases are shared with TRBD1. This CDR3 spans 15 amino acids. Trimming took 4 bases from V and 11 from J; bases not matched to a gene: 18. Germline assignment: CDR1 SQVTM and CDR2 ANQGSEA. The CDR3 coding sequence is TGCAGCGTTGTGAATAGGGCAGGGGGCCCTGGGGAGCAGTACTTC. Translated: CSVVNRAGGPGEQYF.

This clone was recorded once. The chain links TRBV18 to TRBJ1-1; D gene uncertain. Germline V gives CDR1 KGHSH, CDR2 LQKENI. V was clipped by 4 bases and J by 1 base, with 7 bases between them. This CDR3 has 13 residues. Written as DNA, the CDR3 is TGTGCCAGCTCACGGGCAGCGAACACTGAAGCTTTCTTT. This gives the protein CASSRAANTEAFF.

The chain links TRBV5-1 to TRBJ2-5, with 8 bases that match TRBD2. The CDR3 consists of 14 residues. The germline V gene encodes CDR1 SGHRS and CDR2 YFSETQ. V lost 4 bases and J lost 4; bases outside the gene matches: 6. CDR3 bases: TGCGCCAGCAGCCCTCTAGCGGGTGGAGAGACCCAGTACTTC. Protein: CASSPLAGGETQYF.

The J gene is TRBJ1-5, the V gene TRBV7-2, with D tentatively TRBD1 (5 bases). This CDR3 spans 13 amino acids. V was shortened by 3 bases and J by 5 bases, with 8 bases between the two germline ends. CDR1 SGHTA and CDR2 FQGNSA come from the germline V gene. The CDR3 DNA reads TGTGCCAGCAGCTTGCGAGGGGATCAGCCCCAGCATTTT. Protein sequence: CASSLRGDQPQHF.

V usage is TRBV6-6 and J usage is TRBJ1-5; D unresolved. V lost 7 bases and J 2 bases, leaving 9 bases between the germline ends. The CDR3 length is 13 residues. CDR1 is MNHNY and CDR2 is SVGAGI in the germline V gene (reference sequence). CDR3 loop: CASIPGGNQPQHF. The CDR3 nucleotides are TGTGCCAGCATTCCCGGGGGCAATCAGCCCCAGCATTTT.